Presented here are 9 T cell receptor beta chains from one specimen sequenced in a study of T cells after yellow fever vaccination. TCRdb used MiXCR to reprocess the 5' RACE reads, holding one entry per CDR3 protein. Of about 99,000 distinct CDR3 sequences in the sample, around 5.8% were seen once. The sample here was CD8+ T cells sorted from PBMCs, taken 10 days after the yellow fever booster vaccination. These receptors all stem from a man aged 18 to 30 who received the YFV17D yellow fever vaccine.

V gene TRBV5-1 combines with J gene TRBJ1-3; possibly TRBD1 for D (6 bases). CDR1 and CDR2 (germline): SGHRS, YFSETQ. The V end was cut by 6 bases, the J end by 4 bases, with 20 bases between. The CDR3 covers 16 residues. The CDR3 bases are TGCGCCAGCACGGATCACGGGGGGCGAGTAGGAAACACCATATATTTT. This codes for CASTDHGGRVGNTIYF.

Only a few counts were recorded for this clonotype. V and J are TRBV7-2 and TRBJ1-4; D is ambiguous. CDR3 length equals 16 residues. Germline V CDR1 and CDR2: SGHTA, FQGNSA. The germline V and J ends were trimmed by 5 bases and 7 bases, with 20 bases remaining between them. The CDR3 sequence: CASSDLRSTTGEKLFF. CDR3 in DNA: TGTGCCAGCAGCGACCTCCGATCCACAACGGGTGAAAAACTGTTTTTT.

This clonotype was detected a few times. The genes are TRBV6-5 and TRBJ2-5; possibly TRBD2 for D (5 bases). V was clipped by 0 bases and J by 1 base, with 18 bases between them. There are 18 residues in the CDR3. CDR1 MNHEY and CDR2 SVGAGI come from the germline V gene. The CDR3 protein is CASSYSSGSVRLQETQYF. The CDR3 region has the DNA TGTGCCAGCAGTTACTCATCGGGGAGTGTCCGACTCCAAGAGACCCAGTACTTC.

In its sample, this clonotype was seen a few times. The chain links TRBV4-1 to TRBJ1-5; D gene ambiguous. Between the trimmed V and J ends, which lost 1 base and 1 base, there was a span of 11 bases. Per germline, CDR1 MGHRA and CDR2 YSYEKL. This CDR3 spans 16 amino acids. The CDR3 is CASSQGTGVSNQPQHF. CDR3 nucleotide sequence: TGCGCCAGCAGCCAAGGGACCGGGGTGAGCAATCAGCCCCAGCATTTT.

This clonotype was seen more than once but under ten times. The chain uses TRBV5-1 and TRBJ1-2; no firm D call. Germline V gives CDR1 SGHRS, CDR2 YFSETQ. The CDR3 is 16 residues long. Trimming removed 4 bases from V and 6 bases from J, with 22 bases in between. CDR3 in amino acids: CASSPEGSSYGDGYTF. CDR3 in DNA: TGCGCCAGCAGCCCCGAGGGATCCTCCTACGGGGATGGCTACACCTTC.

V and J are TRBV10-3 and TRBJ2-2; D could derive from TRBD1 or TRBD2 (5 bases each). V lost 10 bases and J 6 bases, leaving 18 bases between the germline ends. The CDR3 is 14 amino acids. The V gene's germline CDR1 is ENHRY and CDR2 SYGVKD. The chain's CDR3 is CATLGGTSAGELFF. CDR3 DNA sequence: TGTGCCACCCTTGGTGGGACCAGTGCCGGGGAGCTGTTTTTT.

V gene TRBV28 combines with J gene TRBJ2-7; possibly TRBD1 or TRBD2 for D (6 bases each). The V end was cut by 5 bases, the J end by 4 bases, with 21 bases between. The CDR3 spans 16 residues. Germline CDR1 reads MDHEN; CDR2 reads SYDVKM. The CDR3 DNA sequence: TGTGCCAGCAGTGGGGGGTTTCGGCAGGGGAGGTACGAGCAGTACGTC. Its protein is CASSGGFRQGRYEQYV.

This clonotype has only a few counts. V and J are TRBV7-2 and TRBJ2-7; D is ambiguous. The CDR3 sequence is 14 residues long. Trimming stripped 4 bases from V and 4 bases from J, with 14 bases between. In germline, CDR1 is SGHTA, CDR2 FQGNSA. The CDR3 here is CASSSPLRWYEQYF. DNA for the CDR3: TGTGCCAGCAGCTCTCCTCTAAGGTGGTACGAGCAGTACTTC.

This clonotype was counted only a few times. V usage is TRBV20-1 and J usage is TRBJ2-2, with D unclear. The V and J ends lost 0 bases and 0 bases respectively, with 8 bases between them. This CDR3 region has 15 residues. Germline V gene sequence: CDR1 DFQATT, CDR2 SNEGSKA (reference sequence). DNA of the CDR3: TGCAGTGCTAGAGATTGGTCCGCGAACACCGGGGAGCTGTTTTTT. Encoded protein: CSARDWSANTGELFF.